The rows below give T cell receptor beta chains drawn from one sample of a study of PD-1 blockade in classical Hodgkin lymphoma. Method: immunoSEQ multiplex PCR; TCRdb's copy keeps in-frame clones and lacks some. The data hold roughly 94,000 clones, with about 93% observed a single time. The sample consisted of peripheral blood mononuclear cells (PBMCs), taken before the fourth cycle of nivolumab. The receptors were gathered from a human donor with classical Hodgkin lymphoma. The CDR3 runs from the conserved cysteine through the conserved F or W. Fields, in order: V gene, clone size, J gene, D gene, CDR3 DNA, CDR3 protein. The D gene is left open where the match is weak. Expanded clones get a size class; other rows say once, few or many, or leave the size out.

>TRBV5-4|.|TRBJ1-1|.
TGTGCCAGCAGTCTTCAGCGCCCAAACACTGAAGCTTTCTTT
CASSLQRPNTEAFF
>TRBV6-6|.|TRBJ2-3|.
TGTGCCAGCAGGGACGCTGGGCGGAGAGGTACAGATACGCAGTATTTT
CASRDAGRRGTDTQYF
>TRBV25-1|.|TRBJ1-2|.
TGTGCCAGCAGTGATGGCGGGCAGGCCATGAAAACCTTC
CASSDGGQAMKTF
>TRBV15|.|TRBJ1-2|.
TGTGCCACCAGCAGAGCGGTAGCTAACTATGGCTACACCTTC
CATSRAVANYGYTF
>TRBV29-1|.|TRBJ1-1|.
TGCAGCGTTGCCCTTAACCTGAACACTGAAGCTTTCTTT
CSVALNLNTEAFF
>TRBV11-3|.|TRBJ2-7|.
TGTGCCAGCAGCTTTTCGGGGATTTACGAGCAGTACTTC
CASSFSGIYEQYF
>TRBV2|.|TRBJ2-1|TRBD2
TGTGCCAGCATTCCTACCACGGGGGGGCCGAGTATCAATGAGCAGTTCTTC
CASIPTTGGPSINEQFF
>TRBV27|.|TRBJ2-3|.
TGTGCCAGCAGTACCCCGGTGGGGAGGACAGATACGCAGTATTTT
CASSTPVGRTDTQYF
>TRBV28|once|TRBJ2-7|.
TGTGCCAGCAGTTCCAGCCGAGTTATGGCCTACGAGCAGTACTTC
CASSSSRVMAYEQYF
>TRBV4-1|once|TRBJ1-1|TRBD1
TGCGCCAGCAGCCAAGGTGGGACAGCCTCTCTCAACACTGAAGCTTTCTTT
CASSQGGTASLNTEAFF
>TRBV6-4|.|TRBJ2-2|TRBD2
TGTGCCAGCAAGGTGTTGGCGGGAGGTGGCACCGGGGAGCTGTTTTTT
CASKVLAGGGTGELFF
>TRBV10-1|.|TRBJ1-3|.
TGCGCCAGCAGTGAGCCGTTTCAGGCTGGAAACACCATATATTTT
CASSEPFQAGNTIYF
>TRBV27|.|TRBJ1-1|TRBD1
TGTGCCAGCAGTACACTACGGAGGGTGACAGGGCATGCTTTCTTT
CASSTLRRVTGHAFF
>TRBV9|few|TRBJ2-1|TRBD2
TGTGCCAGCAGCCCCGTAGGGCCTAGCGGAGCTGAGCAGTTCTTC
CASSPVGPSGAEQFF
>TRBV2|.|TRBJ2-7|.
TGTGCCAGCAGAGAGGGGTCGGGTTACGAGCAGTACTTC
CASREGSGYEQYF
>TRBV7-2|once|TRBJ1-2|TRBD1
TGTGCCAGCAGCTCCCGAGGGGACAGGCCTGACTACACCTTC
CASSSRGDRPDYTF